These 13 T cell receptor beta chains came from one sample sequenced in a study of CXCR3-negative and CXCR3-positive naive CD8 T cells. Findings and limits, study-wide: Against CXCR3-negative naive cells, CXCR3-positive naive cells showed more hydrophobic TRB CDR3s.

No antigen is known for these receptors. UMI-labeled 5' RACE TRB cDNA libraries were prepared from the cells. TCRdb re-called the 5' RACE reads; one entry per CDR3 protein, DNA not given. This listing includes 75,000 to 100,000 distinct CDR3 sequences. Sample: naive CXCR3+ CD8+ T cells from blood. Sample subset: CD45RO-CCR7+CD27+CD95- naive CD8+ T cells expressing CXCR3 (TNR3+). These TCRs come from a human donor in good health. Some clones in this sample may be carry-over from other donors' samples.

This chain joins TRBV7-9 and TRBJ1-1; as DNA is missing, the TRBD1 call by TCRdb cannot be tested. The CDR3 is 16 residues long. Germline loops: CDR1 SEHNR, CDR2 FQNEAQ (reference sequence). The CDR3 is CASSTKPTDMNTEAFF.

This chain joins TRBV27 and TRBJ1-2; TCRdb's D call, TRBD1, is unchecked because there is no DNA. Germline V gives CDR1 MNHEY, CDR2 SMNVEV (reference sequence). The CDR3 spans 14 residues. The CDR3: CASSLGQQNYGYTF.

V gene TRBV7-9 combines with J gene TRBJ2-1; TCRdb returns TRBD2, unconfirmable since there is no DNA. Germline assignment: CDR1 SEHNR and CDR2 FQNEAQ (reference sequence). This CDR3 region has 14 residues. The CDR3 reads CASSLKGVYDEQFF. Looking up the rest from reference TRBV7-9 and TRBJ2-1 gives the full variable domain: DTGVSQNPRHKITKRGQNVTFRCDPISEHNRLYWYRQTLGQGPEFLTYFQNEAQLEKSRLLSDRFSAERPKGSFSTLEIQRTEQGDSAMYLCASSLKGVYDEQFFGPGTRLTVL.

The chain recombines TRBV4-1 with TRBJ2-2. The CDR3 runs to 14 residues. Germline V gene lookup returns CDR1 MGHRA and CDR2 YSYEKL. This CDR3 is CASSQEGGTGELFF.

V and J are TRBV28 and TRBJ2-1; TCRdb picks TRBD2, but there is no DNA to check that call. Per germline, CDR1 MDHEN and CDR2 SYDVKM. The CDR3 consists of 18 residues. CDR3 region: CASSLLAGSYFGESEQFF.

The CDR3 loop is CASSFRTSVDEQFF. The rearrangement links TRBV7-8 to TRBJ2-1; TCRdb reports TRBD2, a call that lacks DNA to check it against. The CDR3 covers 14 residues. Looked up from germline, CDR1 is SGHVS and CDR2 is FQNEAQ.

CDR3 sequence: CASSLQDDYGYTF. This chain uses TRBV5-5 with TRBJ1-2; the TCRdb D gene call, TRBD1, has no DNA to confirm it. The CDR3 spans 13 residues. Germline V gene lookup returns CDR1 SGHKS and CDR2 YYEKEE (reference sequence).

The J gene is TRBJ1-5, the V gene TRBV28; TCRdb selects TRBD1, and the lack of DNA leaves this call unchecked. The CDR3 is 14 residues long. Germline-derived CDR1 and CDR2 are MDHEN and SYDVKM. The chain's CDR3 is CATIYQGFYGPQHF.

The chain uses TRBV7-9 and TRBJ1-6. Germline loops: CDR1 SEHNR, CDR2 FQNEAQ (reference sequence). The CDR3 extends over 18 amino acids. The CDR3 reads CASSLIVIDVDYNSPLHF.

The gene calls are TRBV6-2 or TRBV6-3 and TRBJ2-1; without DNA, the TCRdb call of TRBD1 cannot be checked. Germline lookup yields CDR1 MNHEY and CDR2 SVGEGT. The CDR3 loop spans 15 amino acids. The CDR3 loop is CASSYRDRDYNEQFF.

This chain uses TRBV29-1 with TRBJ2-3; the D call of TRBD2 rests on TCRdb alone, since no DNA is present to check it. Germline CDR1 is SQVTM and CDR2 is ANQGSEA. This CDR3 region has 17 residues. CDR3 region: CSVRPGLPVLGTDTQYF.

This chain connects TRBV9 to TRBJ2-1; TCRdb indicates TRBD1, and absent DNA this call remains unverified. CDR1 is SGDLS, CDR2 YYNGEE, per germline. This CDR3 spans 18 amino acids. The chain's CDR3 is CASSQGQGTQGSYNEQFF.

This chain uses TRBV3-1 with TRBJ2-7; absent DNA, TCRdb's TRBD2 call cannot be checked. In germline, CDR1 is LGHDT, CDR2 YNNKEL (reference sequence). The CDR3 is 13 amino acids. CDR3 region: CASSPGQRREQYF.